The 15 T cell receptor beta chains below all came from one sample that was sequenced in a study of T cell changes during pregnancy in multiple sclerosis. Repertoires were generated with immunoSEQ multiplex PCR, while TCRdb's copy carries only in-frame clones and drops some. The sample comprises tens of thousands of clones, around nine tenths of which are singletons, and roughly 1.2% rests with the top ten. The sample consisted of peripheral blood, taken in the third trimester of pregnancy. These receptors originate from a female donor with multiple sclerosis, enrolled in a pregnancy study.

The count of this clone is one. The V and J genes are TRBV7-9 and TRBJ2-1, with 7 bases lining up with TRBD1. CDR3 length equals 18 residues. V lost 5 bases, J lost 8 bases, and 21 bases stayed unmatched. Germline-derived CDR1 and CDR2 are SEHNR and FQNEAQ (reference sequence). The CDR3 loop reads CASSRQGVASRGTHEQFF. The DNA of the CDR3 is TGTGCCAGCAGCCGACAGGGAGTCGCTAGTCGGGGTACCCATGAGCAGTTCTTC.

The J gene is TRBJ2-1, the V gene TRBV7-3; perhaps TRBD2 as D (6 bases). Trimming cost V 1 base and J 0 bases, with 16 bases left between them. Germline V gene data show CDR1 as SGHTA and CDR2 as FQGTGA. The CDR3 extends over 18 amino acids. CDR3 nucleotides: TGTGCCAGCAGCTTAAGAGGAGGGTGGGATGGCTCCTACAATGAGCAGTTCTTC. Translation: CASSLRGGWDGSYNEQFF. Based on the CDR3 plus reference TRBV7-3 and TRBJ2-1, the full variable domain is GAGVSQTPSNKVTEKGKYVELRCDPISGHTALYWYRQSLGQGPEFLIYFQGTGAADDSGLPNDRFFAVRPEGSVSTLKIQRTERGDSAVYLCASSLRGGWDGSYNEQFFGPGTRLTVL.

The rearrangement joins TRBV4-1 to TRBJ2-4, with 10 bases aligning to TRBD2. In germline, CDR1 is MGHRA, CDR2 YSYEKL. The CDR3 runs to 16 residues. Trimming at V came to 4 bases and at J to 8 bases, leaving 11 bases not matched to a gene. CDR3 in amino acids: CASSPAVAGGGDIQYF. DNA for the CDR3: TGCGCCAGCAGCCCAGCTGTAGCGGGAGGAGGAGACATTCAGTACTTC.

The rearrangement uses TRBV5-4 and TRBJ1-2; TRBD1 matches at 7 bases. V gave up 8 bases and J gave up 6 bases; unmatched junction bases: 7. This CDR3 contains 12 residues. CDR1 and CDR2 from the germline V gene are SGHNT and YYREEE (reference sequence). Here the CDR3 DNA reads TGTGCCAGGACAGCAGGGGGAGATGGCTACACCTTC. Encoded protein: CARTAGGDGYTF. Drawing the rest from reference TRBV5-4 and TRBJ1-2, the complete variable domain is ETGVTQSPTHLIKTRGQQVTLRCSSQSGHNTVSWYQQALGQGPQFIFQYYREEENGRGNFPPRFSGLQFPNYSSELNVNALELDDSALYLCARTAGGDGYTFGSGTRLTVV.

A single count supports this clone. The V call is TRBV20-1, the J call TRBJ2-7; D unclear. The CDR3 runs 11 residues. Trimming shortened V by 7 bases and J by 4 bases, and 11 bases separated the two germline ends. Germline-derived CDR1 and CDR2 are DFQATT and SNEGSKA (reference sequence). CDR3 sequence reads: CSVVVRYEQYF. The CDR3 region has the DNA TGCAGTGTCGTCGTCAGATACGAGCAGTACTTC.

The rearrangement links TRBV9 to TRBJ1-5, with 7 positions matching TRBD1. The CDR3 is 15 residues long. CDR1 is SGDLS and CDR2 is YYNGEE in the germline V gene. V trimming: 4 bases; J trimming: 2 bases; junction bases outside the gene matches: 6. CDR3 DNA: TGTGCCAGCAGCTCCAGCGGACAGGGCAATCAGCCCCAGCATTTT. This codes for CASSSSGQGNQPQHF.

This chain joins TRBV2 and TRBJ2-3; 12 bases match TRBD2. The CDR3 is made up of 19 amino acids. Germline loops: CDR1 SNHLY, CDR2 FYNNEI. V lost 5 bases and J lost 1; bases outside the gene matches: 13. CDR3: CASSRPSGRGGERTDTQYF. The CDR3 region has the DNA TGTGCCAGCAGTCGTCCTAGCGGGAGGGGGGGGGAACGCACAGATACGCAGTATTTT.

This sequence joins TRBV9 and TRBJ1-6; D is ambiguous. Germline V gives CDR1 SGDLS, CDR2 YYNGEE. V shed 0 bases and J shed 7 bases, with 8 bases lying between them. The CDR3 extends over 14 amino acids. The CDR3 nucleotides read TGTGCCAGCAGCGTAGGCTCGGTGAATTCACCCCTCCACTTT. It is translated as CASSVGSVNSPLHF.

This chain connects TRBV5-6 to TRBJ1-1; the match to TRBD1 covers 8 bases. J was trimmed by 3 bases and V by 2 bases; bases with no gene match: 12. The CDR3 is 17 residues long. The germline V gene encodes CDR1 SGHDT and CDR2 YYEEEE. Here the CDR3 DNA reads TGTGCCAGCAGCTTTGACAGGGGACCCGGAATGGACACTGAAGCTTTCTTT. Amino acid sequence: CASSFDRGPGMDTEAFF.

The chain is built from TRBV29-1 and TRBJ2-7; 12 nucleotides line up with TRBD2. With V trimmed by 4 bases and J by 3 bases, 1 base remained unmatched. Germline lookup yields CDR1 SQVTM and CDR2 ANQGSEA. This CDR3 region has 13 residues. CDR3 DNA sequence: TGCAGCGTTGGGGGACTAGCGGGCTACGAGCAGTACTTC. Translated: CSVGGLAGYEQYF.

This clone is a singleton in its sample. CDR3 in amino acids: CASSLKGEAYEQYF. The DNA for the CDR3 is TGTGCCAGCAGTTTAAAAGGAGAGGCCTACGAGCAGTACTTC. The V call is TRBV28, the J call TRBJ2-7, with unresolved D. Germline V gives CDR1 MDHEN, CDR2 SYDVKM. Trimming shortened V by 2 bases and J by 2 bases, and 10 bases separated the two germline ends. The CDR3 runs 14 residues.

V gene TRBV2 combines with J gene TRBJ2-5; 11 nucleotides match TRBD2. J gave up 5 bases and V 7 bases, and 9 bases lay outside the gene matches. The CDR3 loop spans 15 amino acids. Germline assignment: CDR1 SNHLY and CDR2 FYNNEI. The CDR3 loop reads CASTQLAGERETQYF. The CDR3 nucleotides read TGTGCCAGCACCCAACTAGCGGGAGAACGGGAGACCCAGTACTTC.

The chain employs TRBV27 and TRBJ2-7; weak D call: TRBD2 (6 bases). The germline CDR1 and CDR2 sequences are MNHEY and SMNVEV (reference sequence). CDR3 length: 15 residues. Trimming removed 6 bases from V and 0 bases from J, with 15 bases in between. CDR3 in amino acids: CASRREKEVSYEQYF. Here the CDR3 DNA reads TGTGCCAGCAGACGGGAGAAAGAAGTCTCCTACGAGCAGTACTTC.

V usage is TRBV7-6 and J usage is TRBJ2-7; possibly TRBD2 for D (5 bases). This CDR3 contains 15 residues. Germline CDR1 SGHVS, CDR2 FNYEAQ. V lost 5 bases, J lost 5 bases, and 19 bases lay in between. CDR3 sequence: CASSQNLARAHEQYF. CDR3 bases: TGTGCCAGCAGCCAGAACCTAGCAAGGGCCCACGAGCAGTACTTC.

This clone was counted a single time. The chain is built from TRBV6-6 and TRBJ2-1; 9 nucleotides agree with TRBD2. Trimming at V came to 2 bases and at J to 10 bases, leaving 3 bases not matched to a gene. Germline assignment: CDR1 MNHNY and CDR2 SVGAGI (reference sequence). The CDR3 sequence is 13 residues long. The CDR3 region is CASSYGGRVEQFF. In nucleotides, the CDR3 is TGTGCCAGCAGTTACGGCGGGAGGGTGGAGCAGTTCTTC.